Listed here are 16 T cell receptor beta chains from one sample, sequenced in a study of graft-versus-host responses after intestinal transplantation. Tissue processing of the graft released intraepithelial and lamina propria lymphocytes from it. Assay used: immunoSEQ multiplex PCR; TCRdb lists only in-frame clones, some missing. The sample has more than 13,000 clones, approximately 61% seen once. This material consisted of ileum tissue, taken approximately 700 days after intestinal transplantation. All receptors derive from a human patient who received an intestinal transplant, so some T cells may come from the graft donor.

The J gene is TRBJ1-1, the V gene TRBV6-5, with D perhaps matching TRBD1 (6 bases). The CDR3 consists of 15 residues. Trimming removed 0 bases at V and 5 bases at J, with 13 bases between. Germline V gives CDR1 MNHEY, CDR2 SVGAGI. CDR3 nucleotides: TGTGCCAGCAGTTACTCGTTGACAGGAGGAACTGAAGCTTTCTTT. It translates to CASSYSLTGGTEAFF.

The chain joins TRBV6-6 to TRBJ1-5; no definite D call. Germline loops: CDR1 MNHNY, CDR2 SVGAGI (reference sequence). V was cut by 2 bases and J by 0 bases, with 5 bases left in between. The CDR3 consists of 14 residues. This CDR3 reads CASSYTYSNQPQHF. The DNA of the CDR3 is TGTGCCAGCAGTTACACCTATAGCAATCAGCCCCAGCATTTT.

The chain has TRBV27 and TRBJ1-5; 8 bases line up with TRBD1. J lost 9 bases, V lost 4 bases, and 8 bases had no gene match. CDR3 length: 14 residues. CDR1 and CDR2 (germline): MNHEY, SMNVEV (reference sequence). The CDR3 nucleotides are TGTGCCAGCAGTTCCGACAGGGGTGTGAGGCCCCAGCATTTT. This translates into CASSSDRGVRPQHF.

The CDR3 region has the DNA TGTGCCAGCAGCTTAGCAAATCCGGGGACAGATACGCAGTATTTT. Amino acid sequence: CASSLANPGTDTQYF. The chain joins TRBV7-9 to TRBJ2-3; TRBD2 is a possible D gene (5 bases). Between the trimmed V and J ends, which lost 0 bases and 3 bases, there was a span of 10 bases. Germline V gene lookup returns CDR1 SEHNR and CDR2 FQNEAQ (reference sequence). The CDR3 is made up of 15 amino acids.

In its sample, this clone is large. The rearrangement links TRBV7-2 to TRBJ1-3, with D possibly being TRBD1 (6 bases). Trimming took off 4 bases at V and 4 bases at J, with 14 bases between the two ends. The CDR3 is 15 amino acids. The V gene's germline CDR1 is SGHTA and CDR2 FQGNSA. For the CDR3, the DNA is TGTGCCAGCAGCTCCGGGACATTGGGGGGAAACACCATATATTTT. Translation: CASSSGTLGGNTIYF.

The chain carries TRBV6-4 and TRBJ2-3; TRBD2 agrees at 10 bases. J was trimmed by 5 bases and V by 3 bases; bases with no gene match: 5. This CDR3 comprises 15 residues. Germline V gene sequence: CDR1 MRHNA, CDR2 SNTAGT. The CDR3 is CASSESAGGLDTQYF. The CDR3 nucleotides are TGTGCCAGCAGTGAATCAGCGGGGGGGCTAGATACGCAGTATTTT.

The CDR3, as DNA: TGTGCCAGCAGTTGGACTAGCGGAGGGCTCACAGATACGCAGTATTTT. Translation gives CASSWTSGGLTDTQYF. This chain joins TRBV6-5 and TRBJ2-3, with TRBD2 matching 10 bases. The V segment lost 4 bases and the J segment 2 bases; nucleotides outside the gene matches: 6. The length of the CDR3 is 16 residues. Germline assignment: CDR1 MNHEY and CDR2 SVGAGI.

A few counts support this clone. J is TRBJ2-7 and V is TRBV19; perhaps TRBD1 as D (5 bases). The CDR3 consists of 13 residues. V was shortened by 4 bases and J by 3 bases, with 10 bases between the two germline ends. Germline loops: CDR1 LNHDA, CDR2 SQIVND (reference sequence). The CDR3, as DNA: TGTGCCAGTAGTACAGACAGATACTACGAGCAGTACTTC. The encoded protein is CASSTDRYYEQYF.

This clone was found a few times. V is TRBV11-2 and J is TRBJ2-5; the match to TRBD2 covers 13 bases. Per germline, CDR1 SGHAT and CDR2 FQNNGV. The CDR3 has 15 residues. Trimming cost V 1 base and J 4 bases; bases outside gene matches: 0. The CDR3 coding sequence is TGTGCCAGCAGCTTAGGGACTAGCGGGGGAGAGACCCAGTACTTC. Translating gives CASSLGTSGGETQYF.

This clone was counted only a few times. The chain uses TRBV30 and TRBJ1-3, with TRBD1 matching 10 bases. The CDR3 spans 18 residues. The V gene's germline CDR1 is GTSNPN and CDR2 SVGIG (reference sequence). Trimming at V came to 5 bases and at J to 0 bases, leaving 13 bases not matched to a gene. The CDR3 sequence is CAWLPGTGVPSSGNTIYF. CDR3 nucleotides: TGTGCCTGGTTGCCCGGGACAGGGGTCCCGAGCTCTGGAAACACCATATATTTT.

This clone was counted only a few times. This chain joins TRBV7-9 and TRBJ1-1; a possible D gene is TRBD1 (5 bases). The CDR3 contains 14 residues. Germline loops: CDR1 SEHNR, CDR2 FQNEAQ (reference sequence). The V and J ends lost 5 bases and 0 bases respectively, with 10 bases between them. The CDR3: CASSNRSMNTEAFF. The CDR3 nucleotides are TGTGCCAGCAGCAACAGGAGCATGAACACTGAAGCTTTCTTT.

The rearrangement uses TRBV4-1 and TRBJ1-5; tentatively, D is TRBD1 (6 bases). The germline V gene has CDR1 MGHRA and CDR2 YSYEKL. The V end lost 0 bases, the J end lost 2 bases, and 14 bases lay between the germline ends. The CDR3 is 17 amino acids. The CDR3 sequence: CASSQDFETGRNQPQHF. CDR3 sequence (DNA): TGCGCCAGCAGCCAAGATTTTGAGACAGGACGCAATCAGCCCCAGCATTTT.

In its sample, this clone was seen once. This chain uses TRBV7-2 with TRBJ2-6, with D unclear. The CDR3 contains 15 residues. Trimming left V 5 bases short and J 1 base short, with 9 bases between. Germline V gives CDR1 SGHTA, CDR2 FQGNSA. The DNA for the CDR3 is TGTGCCAGCAGCCCGGCGGAGTCTGGGGCCAACGTCCTGACTTTC. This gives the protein CASSPAESGANVLTF.

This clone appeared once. CDR3 sequence reads: CASSAAGTAVYGYTF. DNA of the CDR3: TGTGCCAGTAGTGCCGCGGGGACAGCGGTCTATGGCTACACCTTC. This chain uses TRBV19 with TRBJ1-2; the match to TRBD1 covers 7 bases. With 5 bases clipped from V and 4 bases from J, the junction kept 10 bases outside the gene matches. The length of the CDR3 is 15 residues. Germline CDR1 LNHDA, CDR2 SQIVND (reference sequence).

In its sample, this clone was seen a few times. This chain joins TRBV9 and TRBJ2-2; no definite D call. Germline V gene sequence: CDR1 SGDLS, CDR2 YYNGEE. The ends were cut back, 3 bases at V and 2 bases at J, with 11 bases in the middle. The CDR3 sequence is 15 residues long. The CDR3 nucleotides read TGTGCCAGCAGCGCCCATCGGAGAAACACCGGGGAGCTGTTTTTT. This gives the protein CASSAHRRNTGELFF.

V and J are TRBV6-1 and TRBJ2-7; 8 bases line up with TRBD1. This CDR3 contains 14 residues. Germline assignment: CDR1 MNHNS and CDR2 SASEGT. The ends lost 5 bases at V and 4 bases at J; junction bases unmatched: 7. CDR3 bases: TGTGCCAGCAGTCGGGACAGGTCTGGTTACGAGCAGTACTTC. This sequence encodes CASSRDRSGYEQYF.